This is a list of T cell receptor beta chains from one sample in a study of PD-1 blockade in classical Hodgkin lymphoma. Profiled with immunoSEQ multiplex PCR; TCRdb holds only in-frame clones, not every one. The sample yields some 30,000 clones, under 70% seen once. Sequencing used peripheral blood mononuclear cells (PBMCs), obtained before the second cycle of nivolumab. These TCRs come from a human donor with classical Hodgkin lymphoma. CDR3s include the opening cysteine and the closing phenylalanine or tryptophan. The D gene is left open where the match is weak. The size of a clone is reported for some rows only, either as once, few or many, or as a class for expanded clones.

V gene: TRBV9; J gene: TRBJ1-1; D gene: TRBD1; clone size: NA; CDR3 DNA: TGTGCCAGCGGACGACAGGGAACTGAAGCTTTCTTT; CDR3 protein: CASGRQGTEAFF
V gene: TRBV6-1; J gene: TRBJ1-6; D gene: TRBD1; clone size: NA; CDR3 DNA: TGTGCCAGCAGTGGACAGGGACCTGGTAATTCACCCCTCCACTTT; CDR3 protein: CASSGQGPGNSPLHF
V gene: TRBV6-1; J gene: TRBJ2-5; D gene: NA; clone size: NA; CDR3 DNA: TGTGCCAGCACCGCCCTCCGAGGTGGTGAGACCCAGTACTTC; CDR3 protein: CASTALRGGETQYF
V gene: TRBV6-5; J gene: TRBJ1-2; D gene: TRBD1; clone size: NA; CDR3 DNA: TGTGCCAGCAGTTCCCCGGGGACAGATTATGGCTACACCTTC; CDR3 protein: CASSSPGTDYGYTF
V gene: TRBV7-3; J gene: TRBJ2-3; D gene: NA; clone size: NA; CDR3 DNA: TGTGCCAGCAGCTCCAGCCCAGGGTCCGGAAGGGCAGATACGCAGTATTTT; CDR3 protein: CASSSSPGSGRADTQYF
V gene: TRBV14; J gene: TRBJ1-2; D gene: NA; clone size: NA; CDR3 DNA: TGTGCCAGCAGCCCCAACAGGGTGAATGGCTACACCTTC; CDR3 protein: CASSPNRVNGYTF
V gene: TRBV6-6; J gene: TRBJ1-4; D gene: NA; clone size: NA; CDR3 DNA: TGTGCCAGCAGTTACGGGACAAATGAAAAACTGTTTTTT; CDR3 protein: CASSYGTNEKLFF
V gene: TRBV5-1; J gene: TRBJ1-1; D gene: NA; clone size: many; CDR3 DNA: TGCGCCAGCAGCTTGGCTGGTCAGAGTTCGTTCTACACTGAAGCTTTCTTT; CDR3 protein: CASSLAGQSSFYTEAFF
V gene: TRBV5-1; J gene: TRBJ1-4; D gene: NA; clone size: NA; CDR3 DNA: TGCGCCAGCAGCCCGGGAGGCTCCAGGATAGGGGAAAAACTGTTTTTT; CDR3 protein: CASSPGGSRIGEKLFF
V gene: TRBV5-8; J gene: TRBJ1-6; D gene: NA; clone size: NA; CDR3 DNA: TGTGCCAGCAGCTTGGAGGCAGGGGTTAAATCACCCCTCCACTTT; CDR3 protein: CASSLEAGVKSPLHF
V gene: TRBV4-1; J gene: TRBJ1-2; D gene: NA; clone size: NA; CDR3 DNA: TGCGCCAGCAGCCAAGATATCCAGGGTTTCTATGGCTACACCTTC; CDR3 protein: CASSQDIQGFYGYTF
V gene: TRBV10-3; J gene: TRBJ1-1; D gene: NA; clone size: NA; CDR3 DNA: TGTGCCATCAGTGCGACGACAGATTTGAACACTGAAGCTTTCTTT; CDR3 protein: CAISATTDLNTEAFF
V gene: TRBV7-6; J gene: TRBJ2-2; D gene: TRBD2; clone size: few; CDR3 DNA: TGTGCCAGCAGCTTAGCGCTAGCGGGGGGCGCGAACACCGGGGAGCTGTTTTTT; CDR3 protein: CASSLALAGGANTGELFF
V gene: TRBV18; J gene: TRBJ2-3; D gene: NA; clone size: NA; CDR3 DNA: TGTGCCAGCTCACCGATACCCCAGGCTAGCACAGATACGCAGTATTTT; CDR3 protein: CASSPIPQASTDTQYF
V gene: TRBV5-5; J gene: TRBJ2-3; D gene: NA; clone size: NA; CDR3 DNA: TGTGCCAGCAGCTTATCTGACTTCCCCACAGATACGCAGTATTTT; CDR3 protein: CASSLSDFPTDTQYF
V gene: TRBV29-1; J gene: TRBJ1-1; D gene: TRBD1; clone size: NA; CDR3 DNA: TGCAGCGTTGTCTCCGGGACAGGAGGGAGGGAAGCTTTCTTT; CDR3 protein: CSVVSGTGGREAFF
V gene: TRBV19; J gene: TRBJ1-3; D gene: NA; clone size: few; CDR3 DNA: TGTGCCAGTAGTACCTACGGTCGTAGCTCTGGAAACACCATATATTTT; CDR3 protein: CASSTYGRSSGNTIYF
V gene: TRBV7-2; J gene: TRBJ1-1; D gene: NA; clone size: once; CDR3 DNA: TGTGCCAGCAGCCCATACCGTTCCAACACTGAAGCTTTCTTT; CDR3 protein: CASSPYRSNTEAFF
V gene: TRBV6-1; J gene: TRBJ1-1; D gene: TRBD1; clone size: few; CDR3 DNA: TGTGCCAGCAGGAGAGACAGGGGATACACTGAAGCTTTCTTT; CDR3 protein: CASRRDRGYTEAFF
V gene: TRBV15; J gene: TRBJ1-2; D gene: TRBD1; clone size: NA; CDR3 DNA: TGTGCCACCAGCGGACAGGGGTTGGACTATGGCTACACCTTC; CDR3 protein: CATSGQGLDYGYTF
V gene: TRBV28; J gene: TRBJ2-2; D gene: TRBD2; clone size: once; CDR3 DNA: TGTGCCAGCACCCCCGGGGGGGGAACCGGGGAGCTGTTTTTT; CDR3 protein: CASTPGGGTGELFF
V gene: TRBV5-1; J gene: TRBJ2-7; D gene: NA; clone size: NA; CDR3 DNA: TGCGCCAGCAGCTTGGCCGGCAGCGCCGGTATGTGGTACTTC; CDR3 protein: CASSLAGSAGMWYF
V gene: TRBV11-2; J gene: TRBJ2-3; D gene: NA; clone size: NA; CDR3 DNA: TGTGCCAGCAGCTTAGCAGGAGACCGCACAGATACGCAGTATTTT; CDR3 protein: CASSLAGDRTDTQYF
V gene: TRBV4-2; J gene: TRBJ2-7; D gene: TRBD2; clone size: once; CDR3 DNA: TGTGCCAGCAGCCAACCCGGCGGGGGCTACGAGCAGTACTTC; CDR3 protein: CASSQPGGGYEQYF
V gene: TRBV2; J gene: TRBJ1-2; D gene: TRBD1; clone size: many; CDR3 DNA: TGTGCCAGCAGTGCTAGGGGGCTCTATGGCTACACCTTC; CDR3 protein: CASSARGLYGYTF
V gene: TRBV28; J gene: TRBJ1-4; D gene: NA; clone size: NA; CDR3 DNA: TGTGCCAGCAGTTTTTTCACAGGGCTAGGGTTTGGTGAAAAACTGTTTTTT; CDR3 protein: CASSFFTGLGFGEKLFF
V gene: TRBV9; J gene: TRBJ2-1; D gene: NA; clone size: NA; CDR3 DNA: TGTGCCAGCAGCGTATATGCAGGGGCGTCCTACAATGAGCAGTTCTTC; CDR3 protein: CASSVYAGASYNEQFF
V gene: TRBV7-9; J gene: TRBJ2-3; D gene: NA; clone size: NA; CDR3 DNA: TGTGCCAGCAGCTTTTCGGGGGACACAGATACGCAGTATTTT; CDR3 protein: CASSFSGDTDTQYF
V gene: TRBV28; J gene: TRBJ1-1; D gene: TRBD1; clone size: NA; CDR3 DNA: TGTGCCAGCAGTTCGACAGGGGTTGGGAGCACTGAAGCTTTCTTT; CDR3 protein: CASSSTGVGSTEAFF
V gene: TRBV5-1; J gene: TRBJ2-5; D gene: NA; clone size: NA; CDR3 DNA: TGCGCCAGCAGCTTGGGGGACGGACAAGAGACCCAGTACTTC; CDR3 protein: CASSLGDGQETQYF
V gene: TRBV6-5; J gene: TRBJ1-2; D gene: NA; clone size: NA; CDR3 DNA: TGTGCCAGCGAGGACATCCATGGCTACACCTTC; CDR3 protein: CASEDIHGYTF
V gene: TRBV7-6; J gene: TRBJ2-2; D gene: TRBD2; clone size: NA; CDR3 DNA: TGTGCCAGCAGCTTAGCAGCCGGGGGGGACACCGGGGAGCTGTTTTTT; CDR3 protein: CASSLAAGGDTGELFF
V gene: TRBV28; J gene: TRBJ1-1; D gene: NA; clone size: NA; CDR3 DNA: TGTGCCAGCCCGGAAGGGATGGGCAACACTGAAGCTTTCTTT; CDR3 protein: CASPEGMGNTEAFF
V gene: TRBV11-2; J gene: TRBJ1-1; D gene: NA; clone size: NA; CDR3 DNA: TGTGCCAGCACATGGACGGTGAACACTGAAGCTTTCTTT; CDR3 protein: CASTWTVNTEAFF
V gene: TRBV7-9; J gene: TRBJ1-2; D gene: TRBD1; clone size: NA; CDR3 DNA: TGTGCCAGCGGTTCGGGACAGAGTGGCTACACCTTC; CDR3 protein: CASGSGQSGYTF
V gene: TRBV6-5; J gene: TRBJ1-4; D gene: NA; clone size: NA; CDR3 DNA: TGTGCCACTAGACAGGTTGCTAATGAAAAACTGTTTTTT; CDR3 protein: CATRQVANEKLFF
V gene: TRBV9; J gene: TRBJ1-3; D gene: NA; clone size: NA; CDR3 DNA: TGTGCCAGCGGGGGCTCTGGAAACACCATATATTTT; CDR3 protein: CASGGSGNTIYF
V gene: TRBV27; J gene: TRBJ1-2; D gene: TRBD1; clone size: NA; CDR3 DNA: TGTGCCAGCAGTCACCAGACAGGGGGCGGAGGATATGGCTACACCTTC; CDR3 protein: CASSHQTGGGGYGYTF
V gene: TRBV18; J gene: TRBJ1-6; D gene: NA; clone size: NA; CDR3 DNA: TGTGCCAGCTCACCGGCAGCTAATTCACCCCTCCACTTT; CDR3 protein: CASSPAANSPLHF
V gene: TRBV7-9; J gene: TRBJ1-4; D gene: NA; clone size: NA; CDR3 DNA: TGTGCCAGCAGCGACCGTTTGGAGGAAAAACTGTTTTTT; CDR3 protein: CASSDRLEEKLFF
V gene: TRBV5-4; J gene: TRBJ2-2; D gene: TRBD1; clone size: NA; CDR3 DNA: TGTGCCAGCAGCTGGGACAGGAACACCGGGGAGCTGTTTTTT; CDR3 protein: CASSWDRNTGELFF
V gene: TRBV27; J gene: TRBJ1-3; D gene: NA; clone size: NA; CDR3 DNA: TGTGCCAGCAGTTTTCGCAGGGGCGTCGGAAACACCATATATTTT; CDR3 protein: CASSFRRGVGNTIYF
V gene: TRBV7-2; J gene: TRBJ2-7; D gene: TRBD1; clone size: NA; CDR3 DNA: TGTGCCAGCAGCAACCAGGGGGCTACGGGGCGTTCCTACGAGCAGTACTTC; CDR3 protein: CASSNQGATGRSYEQYF
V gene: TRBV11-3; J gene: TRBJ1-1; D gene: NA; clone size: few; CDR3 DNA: TGTGCCAGCAGCAATGCAGGTGAAGCTTTCTTT; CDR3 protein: CASSNAGEAFF
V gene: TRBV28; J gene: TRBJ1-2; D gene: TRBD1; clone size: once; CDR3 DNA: TGTGCCAGCAGTTTGAGGACAGGGAGGAACTATGGCTACACCTTC; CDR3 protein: CASSLRTGRNYGYTF
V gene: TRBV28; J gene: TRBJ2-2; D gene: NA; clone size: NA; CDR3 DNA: TGTGCCAGTCTAGGAGGGGGGAACACCGGGGAGCTGTTTTTT; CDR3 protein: CASLGGGNTGELFF
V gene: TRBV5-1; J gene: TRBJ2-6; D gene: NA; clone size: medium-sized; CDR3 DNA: TGCGCCAGCAGCTTGGGGGGCTACGGGGCCAACGTCCTGACTTTC; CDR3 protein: CASSLGGYGANVLTF
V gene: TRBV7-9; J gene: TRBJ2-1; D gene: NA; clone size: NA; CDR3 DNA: TGTGCCAGCAGCTTAAAGGGGTACAATGAGCAGTTCTTC; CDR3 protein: CASSLKGYNEQFF
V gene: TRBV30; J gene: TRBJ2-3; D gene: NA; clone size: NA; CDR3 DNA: TGTGCCTGGAGTCTTAGCGACACAGATACGCAGTATTTT; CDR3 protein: CAWSLSDTDTQYF
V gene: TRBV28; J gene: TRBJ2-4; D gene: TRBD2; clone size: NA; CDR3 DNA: TGTGCCAGCAGTTTATGCATCCCTAGCGGGGGGGGTAAAAACATTCAGTACTTC; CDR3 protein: CASSLCIPSGGGKNIQYF
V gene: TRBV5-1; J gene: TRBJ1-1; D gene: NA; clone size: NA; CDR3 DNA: TGCGCCAGCAGCTTGGTTCCGGGGGGAGACACTGAAGCTTTCTTT; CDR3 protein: CASSLVPGGDTEAFF
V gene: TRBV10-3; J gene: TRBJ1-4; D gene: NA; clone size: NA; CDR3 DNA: TGTGCCATCCGGCCGGGACTTAATGAAAAACTGTTTTTT; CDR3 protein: CAIRPGLNEKLFF
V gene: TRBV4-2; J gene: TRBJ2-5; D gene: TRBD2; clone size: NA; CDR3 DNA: TGTGCCAGCAGCCCGAGCGGGGGCCCCGGGGAGACCCAGTACTTC; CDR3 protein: CASSPSGGPGETQYF